What follows are 27 T cell receptor beta chains derived from one specimen sequenced in a study of spatial heterogeneity in lung cancer. As to time point: sample taken at primary tumor resection. Researchers sequenced whole RNA taken from tumor, nontumor lung or frozen PBMC without sorting. One entry per CDR3 protein, called by TCRdb with MiXCR from the 5' RACE reads. Of 6,000 to 8,000 distinct CDR3 sequences in the sample, around 21% were seen once. The sequences come from PBMCs, collected at surgery. These receptors all stem from a female donor with early-stage non-small cell lung cancer.

This rearrangement joins TRBV7-2 to TRBJ2-4; the D gene is possibly TRBD1 (6 bases). The CDR3 contains 16 residues. V gave up 0 bases and J gave up 12 bases, with 21 bases separating them. Germline V gives CDR1 SGHTA, CDR2 FQGNSA. The DNA of the CDR3 is TGTGCCAGCAGCTTAGCGTCGGCAGGGGAATATTACACTCAGTACTTC. Translated, it gives CASSLASAGEYYTQYF.

This clonotype showed up many times. The CDR3 here is CASSFRLAGGPDTQYF. The CDR3 DNA sequence: TGTGCCAGCAGCTTTCGACTAGCGGGAGGACCCGATACGCAGTATTTT. The V and J genes are TRBV11-2 and TRBJ2-3, with 13 bases fitting TRBD2. This CDR3 spans 16 amino acids. V lost 3 bases and J lost 6; bases outside the gene matches: 6. CDR1 and CDR2 (germline): SGHAT, FQNNGV.

As to this clonotype: A much larger clone is a single base away; this may be a read error. The V gene is TRBV15, the J gene TRBJ2-7; 9 bases are a match to TRBD2. Germline assignment: CDR1 LNHNV and CDR2 YYDKDF (reference sequence). The CDR3 covers 13 residues. CDR3 DNA sequence: TGTGTCACCAGCAGCGGGAGGTGGTACGAGCAGTACTTC. Protein sequence: CVTSSGRWYEQYF.

V is TRBV5-1 and J is TRBJ2-7, with D tentatively TRBD1 or TRBD2 (5 bases each). Germline CDR1 reads SGHRS; CDR2 reads YFSETQ. The germline V and J ends were trimmed by 0 bases and 6 bases, with 7 bases remaining between them. The CDR3 consists of 12 residues. The CDR3 is CASSLEGPEQYF. The CDR3 region has the DNA TGCGCCAGCAGCTTGGAGGGACCCGAGCAGTACTTC. The variable domain in full, with the rest retrieved from reference TRBV5-1 and TRBJ2-7, is KAGVTQTPRYLIKTRGQQVTLSCSPISGHRSVSWYQQTPGQGLQFLFEYFSETQRNKGNFPGRFSGRQFSNSRSEMNVSTLELGDSALYLCASSLEGPEQYFGPGTRLTVT.

This clonotype was recorded many times. V is TRBV20-1 and J is TRBJ2-5; D possibly corresponds to TRBD2 (5 bases). CDR1 DFQATT and CDR2 SNEGSKA come from the germline V gene (reference sequence). This CDR3 comprises 14 residues. The V gene lost 4 bases and the J gene lost 4 bases, with 16 bases spanning the gap. The CDR3 DNA reads as TGCAGTGCTACTCGCCCCCAGGACTCAGAGACCCAGTACTTC. This sequence encodes CSATRPQDSETQYF.

The chain has TRBV11-2 and TRBJ2-5; weak D call: TRBD1 (5 bases). This CDR3 is built from 15 residues. Germline V gene data show CDR1 as SGHAT and CDR2 as FQNNGV. Between the trimmed V and J ends, which lost 1 base and 2 bases, there was a span of 11 bases. The DNA of the CDR3 is TGTGCCAGCAGCTTAGGGACACTGAGACAAGAGACCCAGTACTTC. Translating it yields CASSLGTLRQETQYF.

J is TRBJ1-2 and V is TRBV10-3, with D possibly being TRBD1 (5 bases). CDR1 and CDR2 (germline): ENHRY, SYGVKD. CDR3 length: 12 residues. V gave up 4 bases and J gave up 8 bases, with 11 bases separating them. For the CDR3, the DNA is TGTGCCATCAGTGCGGGGGGACGGGGCTACACCTTC. Encoded protein: CAISAGGRGYTF.

This clonotype was detected only a few times. The rearrangement uses TRBV12-3 or TRBV12-4 and TRBJ1-3; D gene unclear. The CDR3 runs to 12 residues. Trimming stripped 3 bases from V and 5 bases from J, with 5 bases between. The CDR3 loop is CASSFGRNTIYF. The CDR3 DNA reads as TGTGCCAGCAGTTTCGGCAGAAACACCATATATTTT.

This clonotype was detected a few times. The chain combines TRBV5-1 with TRBJ1-2; D gene unclear. Looked up from germline, CDR1 is SGHRS and CDR2 is YFSETQ. Trimming left V 0 bases short and J 0 bases short, with 6 bases between. This CDR3 is 14 amino acids long. In DNA, the CDR3 is TGCGCCAGCAGCTTGGAGTCCCCTAACTATGGCTACACCTTC. This codes for CASSLESPNYGYTF. Full variable domain (missing parts from reference TRBV5-1 and TRBJ1-2): KAGVTQTPRYLIKTRGQQVTLSCSPISGHRSVSWYQQTPGQGLQFLFEYFSETQRNKGNFPGRFSGRQFSNSRSEMNVSTLELGDSALYLCASSLESPNYGYTFGSGTRLTVV.

CDR3 nucleotides: TGTGCCAGCACCTTCTCAGAAATCCCGTCCCATGAGCAGTTCTTC. Translating it yields CASTFSEIPSHEQFF. V gene TRBV9 combines with J gene TRBJ2-1; D is unresolved. This CDR3 is 15 amino acids long. V gave up 6 bases and J gave up 8 bases, with 21 bases separating them. CDR1 is SGDLS and CDR2 is YYNGEE in the germline V gene. Supplemented by reference TRBV9 and TRBJ2-1, the full variable domain reads DSGVTQTPKHLITATGQRVTLRCSPRSGDLSVYWYQQSLDQGLQFLIQYYNGEERAKGNILERFSAQQFPDLHSELNLSSLELGDSALYFCASTFSEIPSHEQFFGPGTRLTVL.

Sample share makes this clonotype medium-sized. The CDR3 DNA follows: TGCAGTGCTAGATATCCGGGGCAGACAGATACGCAGTATTTT. Residues: CSARYPGQTDTQYF. The chain employs TRBV20-1 and TRBJ2-3; either TRBD1 or TRBD2 may supply D (5 bases each). There are 14 residues in the CDR3. Germline CDR1 reads DFQATT; CDR2 reads SNEGSKA (reference sequence). The germline V and J ends were trimmed by 2 bases and 3 bases, with 12 bases remaining between them.

The chain is built from TRBV10-3 and TRBJ2-1, with TRBD2 matching over 10 bases. Trimming cost V 5 bases and J 7 bases; bases outside gene matches: 5. Germline assignment: CDR1 ENHRY and CDR2 SYGVKD. This CDR3 has 14 amino acids. CDR3: CAISPSGSQNEQFF. DNA for the CDR3: TGTGCCATCAGTCCTAGCGGGAGTCAAAATGAGCAGTTCTTC.

This clonotype was found a few times. The chain joins TRBV10-3 to TRBJ2-7, with TRBD2 as a possible D gene (5 bases). CDR1 and CDR2 from the germline V gene are ENHRY and SYGVKD. The germline V and J ends were trimmed by 10 bases and 4 bases, with 14 bases remaining between them. CDR3 size: 12 residues. CDR3 loop: CATPGFPYEQYV. The DNA of the CDR3 is TGTGCCACCCCGGGGTTTCCTTACGAGCAGTACGTC.

This chain joins TRBV10-3 and TRBJ2-1; 10 positions agree with TRBD1. The germline gives CDR1 ENHRY, CDR2 SYGVKD. The CDR3 totals 16 residues. V gave up 4 bases and J gave up 9 bases; unmatched junction bases: 12. The DNA of the CDR3 is TGTGCCATCAGTGGAAGAGACAGGGGGCGCGCGGGTGAGCAGTTCTTC. Residues: CAISGRDRGRAGEQFF.

This clonotype has more than one count but fewer than ten. The chain has TRBV10-2 and TRBJ1-1; D is perhaps TRBD1 (6 bases). The V and J ends lost 3 bases and 4 bases respectively, with 12 bases between them. The CDR3 is made up of 14 amino acids. The germline CDR1 and CDR2 sequences are WSHSY and SAAADI. The CDR3 coding sequence is TGCGCCAGCAGTGATAGAGGGGGGAGCACTGAAGCTTTCTTT. This sequence encodes CASSDRGGSTEAFF.

This clonotype was counted between two and nine times. As DNA, the CDR3 is TGCGCCAGCAGCCCGCAGACAGGGCTGAACGAGCAGTACTTC. It yields the protein CASSPQTGLNEQYF. The rearrangement joins TRBV5-1 to TRBJ2-7; 7 bases are shared with TRBD1. Unmatched junction bases numbered 9, after V lost 4 bases and J lost 5 bases. Germline V gene lookup returns CDR1 SGHRS and CDR2 YFSETQ. The CDR3 is 14 amino acids.

This clonotype was found many times. The chain has TRBV29-1 and TRBJ2-4, with unresolved D. The germline CDR1 and CDR2 sequences are SQVTM and ANQGSEA. This CDR3 is built from 16 residues. Between the trimmed V and J ends, which lost 3 bases and 1 base, there was a span of 16 bases. For the CDR3, the DNA is TGCAGCGTTGACCGGACGGGCGGTCTGGCCAAAAACATTCAGTACTTC. This sequence encodes CSVDRTGGLAKNIQYF. Full variable domain (remainder filled in from reference TRBV29-1 and TRBJ2-4): SAVISQKPSRDICQRGTSLTIQCQVDSQVTMMFWYRQQPGQSLTLIATANQGSEATYESGFVIDKFPISRPNLTFSTLTVSNMSPEDSSIYLCSVDRTGGLAKNIQYFGAGTRLSVL.

Judged by abundance, this clonotype is medium-sized. CDR3 sequence: CASSPTSGGNTQYF. The CDR3 DNA reads as TGTGCCAGCAGCCCCACTAGCGGGGGGAATACGCAGTATTTT. The rearrangement uses TRBV7-9 and TRBJ2-3; 12 positions match TRBD2. The V gene's germline CDR1 is SEHNR and CDR2 FQNEAQ (reference sequence). CDR3 length: 14 amino acids. With 5 bases clipped from V and 7 bases from J, the junction kept 4 bases outside the gene matches.

By frequency in the sample, this clonotype is medium-sized. J is TRBJ2-3 and V is TRBV9; D unclear. This CDR3 region has 16 residues. Between the trimmed V and J ends, which lost 0 bases and 2 bases, there was a span of 13 bases. The germline gives CDR1 SGDLS, CDR2 YYNGEE. CDR3 in amino acids: CASSVGQAATTDTQYF. The CDR3 DNA reads TGTGCCAGCAGCGTAGGGCAGGCGGCGACCACAGATACGCAGTATTTT.

This clonotype was seen repeatedly, ten times or more. V usage is TRBV11-2 and J usage is TRBJ2-1; D is possibly TRBD1 (6 bases). The V gene's germline CDR1 is SGHAT and CDR2 FQNNGV. The CDR3 length is 16 residues. Between the trimmed V and J ends, which lost 3 bases and 4 bases, there was a span of 16 bases. The CDR3 protein is CASSFSPGVKYNEQFF. The DNA for the CDR3 is TGTGCCAGCAGCTTTAGTCCAGGGGTAAAATACAATGAGCAGTTCTTC.

The table lists this clonotype with a few counts. The chain has TRBV3-1 and TRBJ2-3; weak D call: TRBD1 (6 bases). Germline-derived CDR1 and CDR2 are LGHDT and YNNKEL (reference sequence). Trimming took 1 base from V and 6 from J, leaving 11 bases between them. The CDR3 runs to 14 residues. CDR3 nucleotide sequence: TGTGCCAGCAGCCAAGCCCAGGGGCCCGATACGCAGTATTTT. Protein sequence: CASSQAQGPDTQYF.

This clonotype was observed at least ten times. This chain links TRBV3-1 with TRBJ1-2, with TRBD1 matching 8 bases. From germline, CDR1 is LGHDT and CDR2 YNNKEL (reference sequence). The CDR3 extends over 17 amino acids. Trimming at V came to 4 bases and at J to 6 bases, leaving 16 bases not matched to a gene. DNA of the CDR3: TGTGCCAGCAGCCGTACGCCCGGGACAGGAGGGGGAAATGGCTACACCTTC. Residues: CASSRTPGTGGGNGYTF. Based on the CDR3 plus reference TRBV3-1 and TRBJ1-2, the full variable domain is DTAVSQTPKYLVTQMGNDKSIKCEQNLGHDTMYWYKQDSKKFLKIMFSYNNKELIINETVPNRFSPKSPDKAHLNLHINSLELGDSAVYFCASSRTPGTGGGNGYTFGSGTRLTVV.

This clonotype was picked up many times. The chain carries TRBV20-1 and TRBJ2-2, with a possible D match to TRBD2 (6 bases). CDR1 and CDR2 from the germline V gene are DFQATT and SNEGSKA (reference sequence). CDR3 length: 16 residues. Trimming pared 1 base from V and 2 bases from J, leaving 14 bases between. CDR3 nucleotide sequence: TGCAGTGCTAGAGGAGGAGGAGGGGTCAACACCGGGGAGCTGTTTTTT. Translation: CSARGGGGVNTGELFF.

This clonotype was detected a few times. The chain couples TRBV5-1 to TRBJ2-5; D gene unclear. V gave up 0 bases and J gave up 1 base, with 7 bases separating them. Germline CDR1 and CDR2: SGHRS and YFSETQ. This CDR3 has 14 amino acids. Here the CDR3 reads CASSLGQSQETQYF. The CDR3 nucleotides are TGCGCCAGCAGCTTGGGGCAGTCCCAAGAGACCCAGTACTTC.

This clonotype is judged medium-sized. CDR3 bases: TGTGCCAGCAGTTGGAGTCAGGAGACCCAGTACTTC. As protein: CASSWSQETQYF. The chain joins TRBV6-6 to TRBJ2-5; D is uncertain. The CDR3 has 12 amino acids. Germline assignment: CDR1 MNHNY and CDR2 SVGAGI (reference sequence). Trimming removed 4 bases from V and 5 bases from J, with 8 bases in between.

In this sample, this clonotype turned up a few times. The chain combines TRBV28 with TRBJ1-5; possible D gene TRBD1, 6 bases. The germline V gene has CDR1 MDHEN and CDR2 SYDVKM. V was pared by 6 bases and J by 7 bases, with 19 bases between. The CDR3 covers 15 residues. The CDR3 loop is CASRRGGIIEQPQHF. As DNA, the CDR3 is TGTGCCAGCAGACGAGGGGGGATAATTGAACAGCCCCAGCATTTT.

The chain joins TRBV29-1 to TRBJ2-7, with D unresolved. The CDR3 length is 12 residues. V was cut by 1 base and J by 1 base, with 5 bases left in between. Germline V gene sequence: CDR1 SQVTM, CDR2 ANQGSEA. The DNA of the CDR3 is TGCAGCGTTGAAGTCCAGTCCTACGAGCAGTACTTC. It translates to CSVEVQSYEQYF.